This T cell receptor (beta chain) was observed in a study of shared clonotypes between healthy human individuals. The overall study: The cohort comprised a couple of women and a few men. Their ages spanned 18 to 49 years.

General study results and limits: Blood was the only sampled material, and tissue repertoires likely differ. Clonotypes which were not shared had lower generation probabilities than clonotypes that all four donors shared.

With regard to this clone: Antigen specificity is unknown.

An approximately 220 ng quantity of DNA, roughly 32,000 T cell genomes, went into the sorted-subset replicate PCRs. The assay was immunoSEQ multiplex PCR, and TCRdb's table has in-frame clones only and misses some. The sample includes about 2.1 million clones, 85% to 95% of them seen just once. The naive CD8 fraction comprised CD45RO-negative cells positively selected for CCR7 and excluded terminally differentiated effector memory CD45RA+ cells. CDR3 length: 14 residues. The V gene's germline CDR1 is SGHTA and CDR2 FQGNSA. The sequencing input was naive CD8+ T cells from PBMCs. V is TRBV7-2 and J is TRBJ2-5; tentatively, D is TRBD2 (7 bases). TRBJ2-7 explains the end of the DNA better; the J call may be wrong. The clonotype was recovered from a man between 18 and 35 years old in good health. Some clones in this sample may be carry-over from other donors' samples. In DNA form, the CDR3 reads TGTGCCAGCAGCCAAGGGGGGGAAACCTACGAGCAGTACTTC. It encodes CASSQGGETYEQYF.